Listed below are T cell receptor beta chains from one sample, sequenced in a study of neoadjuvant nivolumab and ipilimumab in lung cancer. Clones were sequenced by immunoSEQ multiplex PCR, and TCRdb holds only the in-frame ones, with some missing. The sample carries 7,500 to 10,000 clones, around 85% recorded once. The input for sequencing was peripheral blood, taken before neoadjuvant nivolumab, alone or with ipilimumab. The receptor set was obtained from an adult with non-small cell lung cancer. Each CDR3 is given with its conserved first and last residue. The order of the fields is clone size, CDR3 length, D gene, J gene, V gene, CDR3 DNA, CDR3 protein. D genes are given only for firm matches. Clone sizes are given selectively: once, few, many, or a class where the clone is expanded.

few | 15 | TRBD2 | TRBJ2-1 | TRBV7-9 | TGTGCCAGCAATCCGCTAGCGGGAACTTACAATGAGCAGTTCTTC | CASNPLAGTYNEQFF
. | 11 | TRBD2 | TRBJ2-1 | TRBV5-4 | TGTGTTGGGGAGGGCCGGGACGAGCAGTTCTTC | CVGEGRDEQFF
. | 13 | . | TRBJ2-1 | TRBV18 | TGTGCCAGCTCAAAGAGCAGCGACAATGAGCAGTTCTTC | CASSKSSDNEQFF
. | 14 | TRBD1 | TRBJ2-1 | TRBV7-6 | TGTGCCAGCAGCTTCCGGGACAGAAAGAATGAGCAGTTCTTC | CASSFRDRKNEQFF
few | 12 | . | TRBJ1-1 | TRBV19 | TGTGCCAGTAGTATGAAAAGGGCTGAAGCTTTCTTT | CASSMKRAEAFF
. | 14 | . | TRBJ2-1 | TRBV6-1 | TGTGCCAGCAGTGACAAACCCGAGGTAGATGAGCAGTTCTTC | CASSDKPEVDEQFF
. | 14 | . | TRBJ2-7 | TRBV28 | TGTGCCAGCACCGGCAGGCGTAACTCCTACGAGCAGTACTTC | CASTGRRNSYEQYF
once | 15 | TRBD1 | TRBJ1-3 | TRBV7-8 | TGTGCCAGCAGCTTAGGGACAGGGGCTGGAAACACCATATATTTT | CASSLGTGAGNTIYF
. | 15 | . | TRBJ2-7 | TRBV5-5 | TGTGCCAGCAGCTTGTTCCAGGGAGGTTCCTACGAGCAGTACTTC | CASSLFQGGSYEQYF
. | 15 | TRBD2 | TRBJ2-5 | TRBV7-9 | TGTGCCAGCAGCCGCCCCAGCGGGGTTGGGGAGACCCAGTACTTC | CASSRPSGVGETQYF
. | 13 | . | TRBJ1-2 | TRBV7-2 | TGTGCCAGCAGCTTGCCCGCCGGCTATGGCTACACCTTC | CASSLPAGYGYTF
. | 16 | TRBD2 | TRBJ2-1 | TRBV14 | TGTGCTAGCAGCCCGACTAGCGGGAGAGTTGACAATGAGCAGTTCTTC | CASSPTSGRVDNEQFF
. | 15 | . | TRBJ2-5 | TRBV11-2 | TGTGCCAGCAGCTCAACAGGGATAACCCAAGAGACCCAGTACTTC | CASSSTGITQETQYF